The sample holds a few counts of the clone carrying this T cell receptor (beta chain). This sample was included in a study of blood T cells in healthy people across ages. V lost 7 bases and J 3 bases, leaving 15 bases between the germline ends. The CDR3 is made up of 13 amino acids. Germline CDR1 and CDR2: SQVTM and ANQGSEA. Roughly 9.8 milliliters of peripheral blood were drawn from each donor. It was with a sample-barcoded 5' primer and a J-beta primer mix that a second PCR of about 7 to 12 cycles was run. TCRdb re-called the 5' RACE reads with MiXCR, one entry per CDR3 protein. The data contain about 720,000 distinct CDR3 sequences, about a fifth of them seen just once; the ten biggest clones take up under 25%.

The receptor was derived from a man in his 70s in good health. The sample comprised blood. This chain links TRBV29-1 with TRBJ2-5, with TRBD2 as a possible D gene (7 bases). In DNA, the CDR3 is TGCAGCGGTAGGGGGGGGCGCAAAGAGACCCAGTACTTC. It is translated as CSGRGGRKETQYF. Variable domain in full (rest from reference TRBV29-1 and TRBJ2-5): SAVISQKPSRDICQRGTSLTIQCQVDSQVTMMFWYRQQPGQSLTLIATANQGSEATYESGFVIDKFPISRPNLTFSTLTVSNMSPEDSSIYLCSGRGGRKETQYFGPGTRLLVL.